Shown below are 22 T cell receptor beta chains from a single sample sequenced in a study of blood T cell repertoires in COVID-19. TCRdb's table, derived via immunoSEQ multiplex PCR, lists solely in-frame clones and lacks some. Of over 100,000 clones in the sample, more than 75% were seen once. Material for sequencing was peripheral blood. The source of these receptors is a man aged 50 or older with active COVID-19.

This clone appeared a few times. This rearrangement joins TRBV5-1 to TRBJ1-4, with D possibly being TRBD1 (6 bases). V gave up 6 bases and J gave up 4 bases, with 10 bases separating them. There are 13 residues in the CDR3. Germline CDR1 and CDR2: SGHRS and YFSETQ. CDR3 DNA sequence: TGCGCCAGCAAGGTCAGGGGTAATGAAAAACTGTTTTTT. This sequence encodes CASKVRGNEKLFF.

This chain connects TRBV18 to TRBJ1-3; no clear D gene. Trimming shortened V by 3 bases and J by 4 bases, and 10 bases separated the two germline ends. This CDR3 comprises 14 residues. Germline V CDR1 and CDR2: KGHSH, LQKENI. The CDR3 protein is CASSPQTRGNTIYF. The DNA of the CDR3 is TGTGCCAGCTCACCTCAGACAAGAGGAAACACCATATATTTT.

The CDR3 here is CASSQVGQVSEQYF. In DNA, the CDR3 is TGTGCCAGCAGCCAAGTAGGTCAGGTCAGCGAGCAGTACTTC. The J gene is TRBJ2-7, the V gene TRBV3-1 (or the pseudogene TRBV3-2); D gene unclear. V was shortened by 1 base and J by 6 bases, with 13 bases between the two germline ends. CDR1 and CDR2 from the germline V gene are LGHDT and YNNKEL (reference sequence). CDR3 length: 14 amino acids.

The CDR3 here is CASSFFGLAENNEQFF. In nucleotides, the CDR3 is TGCGCCAGCAGCTTTTTCGGACTAGCGGAAAACAATGAGCAGTTCTTC. The V gene is TRBV5-1, the J gene TRBJ2-1, with TRBD2 matching 10 bases. Losses at the gene ends were 2 bases for V and 5 bases for J; bases not matched to a gene: 7. CDR1 and CDR2 from the germline V gene are SGHRS and YFSETQ. The CDR3 sequence is 16 residues long.

The V gene is TRBV30, the J gene TRBJ1-1; 7 nucleotides match TRBD1. The V gene end was trimmed by 0 bases and the J gene end by 11 bases; junction bases not matched to a gene: 3. Germline V gene data show CDR1 as GTSNPN and CDR2 as SVGIG (reference sequence). This CDR3 is 11 amino acids long. This CDR3 is CAWSVQGWAFF. CDR3 nucleotides: TGTGCCTGGAGTGTACAGGGGTGGGCTTTCTTT.

This clone was picked up a small number of times. The CDR3 DNA reads as TGTGCCAGCAGCAACCCTATGAACACTGAAGCTTTCTTT. Encoded protein: CASSNPMNTEAFF. V is TRBV12-3 or TRBV12-4 and J is TRBJ1-1; D ambiguous. The CDR3 runs to 13 residues. V lost 6 bases and J lost 0, with 8 bases in between.

The chain employs TRBV2 and TRBJ1-5; 9 positions match TRBD1. CDR3 length: 17 amino acids. Germline CDR1 reads SNHLY; CDR2 reads FYNNEI. The V gene end was trimmed by 2 bases and the J gene end by 7 bases; junction bases not matched to a gene: 12. The CDR3 bases are TGTGCCAGCAGTGAAAGAAGGTCGGGACAGGGAAGGCAGCCCCAGCATTTT. Its protein product is CASSERRSGQGRQPQHF.

The count of this clone is one. J is TRBJ1-6 and V is TRBV28; possibly TRBD1 for D (6 bases). This CDR3 spans 15 amino acids. The germline gives CDR1 MDHEN, CDR2 SYDVKM. V lost 5 bases to trimming and J lost 9 bases, with 17 bases between them. Here the CDR3 DNA reads TGTGCCAGCAGTCGCGGGGGGGGAGGGGGTTCACCCCTCCACTTT. Protein: CASSRGGGGGSPLHF.

The sample holds one count of this clone. The J gene is TRBJ2-5, the V gene TRBV4-1; TRBD2 matches 9 bases. Germline CDR1 reads MGHRA; CDR2 reads YSYEKL. The J segment lost 4 bases and the V segment lost 2 bases, leaving 11 bases of the junction unmatched. The CDR3 extends over 17 amino acids. CDR3 in amino acids: CASSQQGLARGGETQYF. The CDR3 coding sequence is TGCGCCAGCAGCCAACAGGGTCTAGCGCGGGGGGGAGAGACCCAGTACTTC.

The chain combines TRBV24-1 with TRBJ1-1; no definite D call. CDR3 length equals 13 residues. The V and J ends lost 2 bases and 4 bases respectively, with 7 bases between them. CDR1 KGHDR and CDR2 SFDVKD come from the germline V gene. The CDR3: CATSDYRSTEAFF. The CDR3 DNA reads TGTGCCACCAGTGATTATAGAAGCACTGAAGCTTTCTTT.

This sequence joins TRBV29-1 and TRBJ2-1, with 9 bases lining up with TRBD1. The J segment lost 1 base and the V segment lost 6 bases, leaving 4 bases of the junction unmatched. This CDR3 has 14 residues. Germline V lookup: CDR1 SQVTM, CDR2 ANQGSEA. The CDR3 is CSVRGTGSYNEQFF. The CDR3 DNA reads TGCAGCGTCCGTGGGACAGGGTCCTACAATGAGCAGTTCTTC.

The chain recombines TRBV30 with TRBJ1-1, with D tentatively TRBD1 (6 bases). The germline CDR1 and CDR2 sequences are GTSNPN and SVGIG (reference sequence). The CDR3 is 13 amino acids. The V and J ends lost 3 bases and 4 bases respectively, with 12 bases between them. DNA for the CDR3: TGTGCCTGGAGCTACAGGGTAAGCACTGAAGCTTTCTTT. It is translated as CAWSYRVSTEAFF.

The V and J genes are TRBV2 and TRBJ2-7; maybe TRBD1 (6 bases). Trimming left V 5 bases short and J 6 bases short, with 14 bases between. Looked up from germline, CDR1 is SNHLY and CDR2 is FYNNEI. The CDR3 is 13 amino acids. The CDR3 DNA reads as TGTGCCAGCAGTCCCGAACAGGGCCCCGAGCAGTACTTC. Amino acid sequence: CASSPEQGPEQYF.

The chain recombines TRBV12-5 with TRBJ2-3; tentative D call: TRBD1 (5 bases). Trimming left V 3 bases short and J 8 bases short, with 12 bases between. The CDR3 has 13 residues. Germline CDR1 reads LGHNT; CDR2 reads FRNRAP. The DNA of the CDR3 is TGTGCTAGTGGTTTCGTCCAGGGTGGTACGCAGTATTTT. Its protein is CASGFVQGGTQYF.

Only one count was recorded for this clone. V gene TRBV6-4 combines with J gene TRBJ1-1; TRBD1 aligns across 8 bases. The CDR3 has 16 residues. Germline loops: CDR1 MRHNA, CDR2 SNTAGT. The J segment lost 2 bases and the V segment lost 6 bases, leaving 11 bases of the junction unmatched. The CDR3 loop is CASSAQGASLNTEAFF. The CDR3 nucleotides read TGTGCCAGCAGCGCCCAGGGGGCCAGCCTAAACACTGAAGCTTTCTTT.

The V call is TRBV15, the J call TRBJ1-5, with D possibly matching TRBD1 (5 bases). V dropped 8 bases and J dropped 3 bases, with 17 bases sitting between them. The CDR3 length is 15 residues. Germline CDR1 LNHNV, CDR2 YYDKDF (reference sequence). This CDR3 is CATGEGARTNQPQHF. CDR3 in DNA: TGTGCCACCGGGGAAGGGGCAAGGACCAATCAGCCCCAGCATTTT.

V and J are TRBV3-1 (or the pseudogene TRBV3-2) and TRBJ2-1, with 7 positions matching TRBD2. V dropped 4 bases and J dropped 0; count of bases not matched to a gene: 3. In germline, CDR1 is LGHDT, CDR2 YNNKEL (reference sequence). The CDR3 runs 15 residues. The CDR3 region has the DNA TGTGCCAGCAGCCTATCTAGCGGCTCCTACAATGAGCAGTTCTTC. Its translation is CASSLSSGSYNEQFF.

Written as DNA, the CDR3 is TGTGCCAGCAGTGAGGTACCGGGGGGGCCGTCTGAGCAGTTCTTC. Translation: CASSEVPGGPSEQFF. J is TRBJ2-1 and V is TRBV2; 8 positions match TRBD2. V shed 3 bases, J shed 9 bases, and the junction held 10 bases outside the gene matches. Germline V gives CDR1 SNHLY, CDR2 FYNNEI. The CDR3 consists of 15 residues.

This chain joins TRBV5-4 and TRBJ2-5; TRBD2 agrees at 8 bases. After removal of 0 bases from V and 4 bases from J, the junction contained 8 bases not matched to a gene. Germline-derived CDR1 and CDR2 are SGHNT and YYREEE (reference sequence). The length of the CDR3 is 16 residues. CDR3 amino acids: CASSLGHGGASETQYF. DNA of the CDR3: TGTGCCAGCAGCTTGGGTCACGGGGGGGCCTCAGAGACCCAGTACTTC. Full variable domain (outside the CDR3, taken from reference TRBV5-4 and TRBJ2-5): ETGVTQSPTHLIKTRGQQVTLRCSSQSGHNTVSWYQQALGQGPQFIFQYYREEENGRGNFPPRFSGLQFPNYSSELNVNALELDDSALYLCASSLGHGGASETQYFGPGTRLLVL.

This clone was recorded only once. The V call is TRBV19, the J call TRBJ1-2; the match to TRBD1 covers 9 bases. CDR1 is LNHDA and CDR2 is SQIVND in the germline V gene (reference sequence). J was trimmed by 4 bases and V by 5 bases; bases with no gene match: 8. The CDR3 sequence is 15 residues long. CDR3 protein: CASSLNTGGSYGYTF. The CDR3 coding sequence is TGTGCCAGTAGTCTAAATACAGGGGGCAGCTATGGCTACACCTTC.

The chain links TRBV3-1 (or the pseudogene TRBV3-2) to TRBJ2-3, with 11 nucleotides matching TRBD2. From germline, CDR1 is LGHDT and CDR2 YNNKEL (reference sequence). There are 16 residues in the CDR3. V lost 4 bases to trimming and J lost 3 bases; unmatched junction nucleotides: 6. The CDR3: CASSPRVAGGTDTQYF. The DNA for the CDR3 is TGTGCCAGCAGCCCCCGAGTAGCGGGGGGGACAGATACGCAGTATTTT.

The chain employs TRBV6-5 and TRBJ1-2; 7 nucleotides align to TRBD1. The CDR3 length is 13 residues. Looked up from germline, CDR1 is MNHEY and CDR2 is SVGAGI. After removal of 2 bases from V and 7 bases from J, the junction contained 4 bases not matched to a gene. CDR3 DNA sequence: TGTGCCAGCAGTTACGGGTCAGGGGGTGGCTACACCTTC. Translating it yields CASSYGSGGGYTF.